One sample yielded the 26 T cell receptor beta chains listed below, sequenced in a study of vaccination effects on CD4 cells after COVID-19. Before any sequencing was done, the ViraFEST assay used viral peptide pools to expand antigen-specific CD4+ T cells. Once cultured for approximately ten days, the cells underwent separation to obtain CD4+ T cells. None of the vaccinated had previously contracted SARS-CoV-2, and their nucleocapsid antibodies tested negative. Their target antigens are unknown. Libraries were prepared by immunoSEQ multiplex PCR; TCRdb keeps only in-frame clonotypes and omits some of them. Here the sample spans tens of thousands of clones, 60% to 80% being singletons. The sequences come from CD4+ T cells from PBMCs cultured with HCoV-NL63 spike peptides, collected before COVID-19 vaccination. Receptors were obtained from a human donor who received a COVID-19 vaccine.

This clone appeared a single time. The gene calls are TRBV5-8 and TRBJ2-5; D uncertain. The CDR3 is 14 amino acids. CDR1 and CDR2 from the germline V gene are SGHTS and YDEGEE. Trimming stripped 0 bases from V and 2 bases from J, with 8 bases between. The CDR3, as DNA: TGTGCCAGCAGCTTGGATTCAGCTCAAGAGACCCAGTACTTC. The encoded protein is CASSLDSAQETQYF.

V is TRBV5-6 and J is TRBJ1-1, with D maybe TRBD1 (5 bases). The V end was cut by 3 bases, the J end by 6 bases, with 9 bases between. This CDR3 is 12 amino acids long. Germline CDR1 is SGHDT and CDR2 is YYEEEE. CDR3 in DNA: TGTGCCAGCAGCTCCCGACAGTCTGAAGCTTTCTTT. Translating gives CASSSRQSEAFF.

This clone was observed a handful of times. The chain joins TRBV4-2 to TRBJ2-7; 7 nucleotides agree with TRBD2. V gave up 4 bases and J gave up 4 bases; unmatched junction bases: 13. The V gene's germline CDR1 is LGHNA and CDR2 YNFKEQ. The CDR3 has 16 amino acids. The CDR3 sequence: CASSRRNQRDSYEQYF. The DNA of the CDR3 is TGTGCCAGCAGCCGCAGGAATCAGCGGGATTCGTACGAGCAGTACTTC.

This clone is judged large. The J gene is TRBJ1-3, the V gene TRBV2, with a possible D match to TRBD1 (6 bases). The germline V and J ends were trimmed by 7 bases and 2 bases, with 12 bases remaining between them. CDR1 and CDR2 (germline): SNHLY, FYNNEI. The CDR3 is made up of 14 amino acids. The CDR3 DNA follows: TGTGCCAGCACCAGTGGGGGGCCTGGAAACACCATATATTTT. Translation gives CASTSGGPGNTIYF.

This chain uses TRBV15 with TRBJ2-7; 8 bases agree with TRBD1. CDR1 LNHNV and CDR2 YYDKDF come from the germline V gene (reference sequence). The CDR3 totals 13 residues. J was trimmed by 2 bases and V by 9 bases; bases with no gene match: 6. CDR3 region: CATGQGGPYEQYF. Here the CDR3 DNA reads TGTGCCACTGGACAGGGTGGGCCCTACGAGCAGTACTTC.

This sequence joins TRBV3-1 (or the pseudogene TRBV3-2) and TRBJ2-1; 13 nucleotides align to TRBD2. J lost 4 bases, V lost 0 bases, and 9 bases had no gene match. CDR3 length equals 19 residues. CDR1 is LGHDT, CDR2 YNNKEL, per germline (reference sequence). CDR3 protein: CASSQDYRLAGGGYNEQFF. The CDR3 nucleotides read TGTGCCAGCAGCCAAGATTACAGACTAGCGGGAGGAGGGTACAATGAGCAGTTCTTC.

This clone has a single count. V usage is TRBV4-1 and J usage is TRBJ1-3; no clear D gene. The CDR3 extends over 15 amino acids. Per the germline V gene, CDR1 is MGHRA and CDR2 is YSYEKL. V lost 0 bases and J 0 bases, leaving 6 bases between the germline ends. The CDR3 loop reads CASSQDLASGNTIYF. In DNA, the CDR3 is TGCGCCAGCAGCCAAGATCTGGCCTCTGGAAACACCATATATTTT.

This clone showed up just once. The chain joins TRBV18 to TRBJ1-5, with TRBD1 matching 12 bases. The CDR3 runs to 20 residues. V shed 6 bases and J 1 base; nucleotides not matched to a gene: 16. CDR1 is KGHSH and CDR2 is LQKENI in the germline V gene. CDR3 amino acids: CASSRSGGTGGFWSNQPQHF. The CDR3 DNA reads TGTGCCAGCTCGCGCTCTGGGGGGACAGGGGGCTTTTGGAGCAATCAGCCCCAGCATTTT. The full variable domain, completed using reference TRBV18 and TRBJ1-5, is NAGVMQNPRHLVRRRGQEARLRCSPMKGHSHVYWYRQLPEEGLKFMVYLQKENIIDESGMPKERFSAEFPKEGPSILRIQQVVRGDSAAYFCASSRSGGTGGFWSNQPQHFGDGTRLSIL.

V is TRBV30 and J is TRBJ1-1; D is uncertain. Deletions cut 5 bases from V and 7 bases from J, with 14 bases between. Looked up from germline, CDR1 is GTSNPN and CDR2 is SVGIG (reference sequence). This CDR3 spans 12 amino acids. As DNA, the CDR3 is TGTGCCTGGGCTCGGTCCCCCAGTGAAGCTTTCTTT. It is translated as CAWARSPSEAFF. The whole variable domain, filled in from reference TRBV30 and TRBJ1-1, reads SQTIHQWPATLVQPVGSPLSLECTVEGTSNPNLYWYRQAAGRGLQLLFYSVGIGQISSEVPQNLSASRPQDRQFILSSKKLLLSDSGFYLCAWARSPSEAFFGQGTRLTVV.

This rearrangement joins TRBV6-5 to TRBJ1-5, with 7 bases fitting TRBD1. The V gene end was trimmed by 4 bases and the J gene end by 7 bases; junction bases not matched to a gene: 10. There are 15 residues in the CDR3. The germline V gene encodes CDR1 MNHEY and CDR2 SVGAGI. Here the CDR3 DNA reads TGTGCCAGCAGTTCCTACGGACAGGTCCGGCAGCCCCAGCATTTT. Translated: CASSSYGQVRQPQHF.

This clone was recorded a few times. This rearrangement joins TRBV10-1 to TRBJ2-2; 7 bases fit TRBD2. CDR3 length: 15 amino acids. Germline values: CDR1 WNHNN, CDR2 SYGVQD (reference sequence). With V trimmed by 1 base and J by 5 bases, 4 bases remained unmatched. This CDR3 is CASSEWRERTGELFF. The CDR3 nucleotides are TGCGCCAGCAGTGAGTGGCGGGAGAGAACCGGGGAGCTGTTTTTT.

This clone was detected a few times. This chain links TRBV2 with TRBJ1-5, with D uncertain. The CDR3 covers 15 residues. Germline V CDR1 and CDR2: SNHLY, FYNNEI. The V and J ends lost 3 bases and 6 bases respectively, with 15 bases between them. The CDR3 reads CASSEGRRGSQPQHF. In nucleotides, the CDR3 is TGTGCCAGCAGTGAGGGTCGACGCGGGAGTCAGCCCCAGCATTTT.

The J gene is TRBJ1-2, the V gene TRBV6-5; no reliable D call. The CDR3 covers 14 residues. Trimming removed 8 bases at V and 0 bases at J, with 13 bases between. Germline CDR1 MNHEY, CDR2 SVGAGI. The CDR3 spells CASALSGANYGYTF. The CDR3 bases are TGTGCCAGCGCCCTCTCCGGAGCTAACTATGGCTACACCTTC.

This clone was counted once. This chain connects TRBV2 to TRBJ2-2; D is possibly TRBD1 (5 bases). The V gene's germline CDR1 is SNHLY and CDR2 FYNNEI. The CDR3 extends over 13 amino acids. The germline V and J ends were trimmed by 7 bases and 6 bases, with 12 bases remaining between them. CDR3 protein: CASNNKGAGELFF. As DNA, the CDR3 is TGTGCCAGCAACAACAAAGGGGCCGGGGAGCTGTTTTTT.

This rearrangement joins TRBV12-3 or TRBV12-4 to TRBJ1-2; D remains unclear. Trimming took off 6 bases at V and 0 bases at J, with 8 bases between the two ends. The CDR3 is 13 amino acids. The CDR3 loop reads CASSTGANYGYTF. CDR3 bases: TGTGCCAGCAGCACGGGAGCTAACTATGGCTACACCTTC.

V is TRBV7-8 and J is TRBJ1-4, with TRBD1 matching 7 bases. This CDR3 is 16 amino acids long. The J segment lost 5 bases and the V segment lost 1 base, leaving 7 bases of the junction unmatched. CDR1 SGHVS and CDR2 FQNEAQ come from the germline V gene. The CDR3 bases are TGTGCCAGCAGCTTAGAAGGGGGCAGGCTGAATGAAAAACTGTTTTTT. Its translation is CASSLEGGRLNEKLFF.

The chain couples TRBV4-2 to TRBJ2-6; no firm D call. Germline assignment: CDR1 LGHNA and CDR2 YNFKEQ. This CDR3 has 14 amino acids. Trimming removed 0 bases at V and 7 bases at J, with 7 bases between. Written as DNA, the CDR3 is TGTGCCAGCAGCCAAGAGTGGGGTGCCAACGTCCTGACTTTC. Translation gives CASSQEWGANVLTF.

The CDR3: CASNELQGRGNTEAFF. The CDR3 coding sequence is TGTGCCAGCAACGAATTACAGGGGAGGGGGAACACTGAAGCTTTCTTT. V usage is TRBV11-2 and J usage is TRBJ1-1; 7 bases agree with TRBD1. The CDR3 consists of 16 residues. The V gene's germline CDR1 is SGHAT and CDR2 FQNNGV. V was clipped by 7 bases and J by 1 base; unmatched bases: 12.

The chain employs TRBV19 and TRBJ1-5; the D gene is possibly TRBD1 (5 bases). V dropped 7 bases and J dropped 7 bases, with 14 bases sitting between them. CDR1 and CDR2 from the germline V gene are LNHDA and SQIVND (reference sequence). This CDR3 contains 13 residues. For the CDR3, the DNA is TGTGCCAGTACCAGGGAAAGTGGACAGCCCCAGCATTTT. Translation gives CASTRESGQPQHF. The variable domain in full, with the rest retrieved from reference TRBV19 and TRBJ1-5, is DGGITQSPKYLFRKEGQNVTLSCEQNLNHDAMYWYRQDPGQGLRLIYYSQIVNDFQKGDIAEGYSVSREKKESFPLTVTSAQKNPTAFYLCASTRESGQPQHFGDGTRLSIL.

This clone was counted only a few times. The DNA for the CDR3 is TGTGCCAGCAGTACAGGGTTACGATCACCCCTCCACTTT. It encodes CASSTGLRSPLHF. V gene TRBV7-2 combines with J gene TRBJ1-6; D may be TRBD1 (6 bases). Germline CDR1 reads SGHTA; CDR2 reads FQGNSA. V lost 6 bases and J 10 bases, leaving 13 bases between the germline ends. The CDR3 covers 13 residues. The variable domain in full, with the rest retrieved from reference TRBV7-2 and TRBJ1-6, is GAGVSQSPSNKVTEKGKDVELRCDPISGHTALYWYRQSLGQGLEFLIYFQGNSAPDKSGLPSDRFSAERTGGSVSTLTIQRTQQEDSAVYLCASSTGLRSPLHFGNGTRLTVT.

The CDR3 bases are TGTGCCAGCAGCTCGACCAGATACACTGAAGCTTTCTTT. Its translation is CASSSTRYTEAFF. The J gene is TRBJ1-1, the V gene TRBV3-1 (or the pseudogene TRBV3-2), with D hard to call. Germline V gene data show CDR1 as LGHDT and CDR2 as YNNKEL (reference sequence). CDR3 length: 13 residues. Trimming stripped 5 bases from V and 3 bases from J, with 10 bases between.

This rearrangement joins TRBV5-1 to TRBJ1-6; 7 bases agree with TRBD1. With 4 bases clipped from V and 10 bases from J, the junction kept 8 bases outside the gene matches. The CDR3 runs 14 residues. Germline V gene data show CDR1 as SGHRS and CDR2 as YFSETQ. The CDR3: CASSQGGAGSPLHF. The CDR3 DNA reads TGCGCCAGCAGCCAAGGGGGCGCGGGGTCACCCCTCCACTTT.

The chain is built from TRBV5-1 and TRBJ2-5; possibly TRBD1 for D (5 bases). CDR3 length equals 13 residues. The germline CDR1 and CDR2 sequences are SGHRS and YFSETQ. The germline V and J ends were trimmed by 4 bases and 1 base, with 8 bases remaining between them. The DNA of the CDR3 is TGCGCCAGCAGCCTGGACACCCAAGAGACCCAGTACTTC. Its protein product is CASSLDTQETQYF. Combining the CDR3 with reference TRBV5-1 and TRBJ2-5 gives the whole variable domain KAGVTQTPRYLIKTRGQQVTLSCSPISGHRSVSWYQQTPGQGLQFLFEYFSETQRNKGNFPGRFSGRQFSNSRSEMNVSTLELGDSALYLCASSLDTQETQYFGPGTRLLVL.

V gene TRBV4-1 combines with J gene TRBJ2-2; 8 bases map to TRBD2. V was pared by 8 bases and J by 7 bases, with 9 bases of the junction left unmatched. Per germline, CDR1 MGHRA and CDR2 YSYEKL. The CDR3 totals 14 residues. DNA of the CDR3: TGCGCCAGCTCCGGGACTAGTAGCGACGGGGAGCTGTTTTTT. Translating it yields CASSGTSSDGELFF.

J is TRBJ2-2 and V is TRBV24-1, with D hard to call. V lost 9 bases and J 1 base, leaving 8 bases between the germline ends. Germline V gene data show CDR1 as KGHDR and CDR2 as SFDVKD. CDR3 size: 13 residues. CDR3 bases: TGTGCCACCGGGCCTTTGAACACCGGGGAGCTGTTTTTT. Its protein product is CATGPLNTGELFF.

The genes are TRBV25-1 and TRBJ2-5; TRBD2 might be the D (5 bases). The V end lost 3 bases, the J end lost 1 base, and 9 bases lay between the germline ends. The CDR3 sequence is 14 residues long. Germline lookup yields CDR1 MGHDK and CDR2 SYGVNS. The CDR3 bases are TGTGCCAGCAGTGACCCGGGAAGCCAAGAGACCCAGTACTTC. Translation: CASSDPGSQETQYF.